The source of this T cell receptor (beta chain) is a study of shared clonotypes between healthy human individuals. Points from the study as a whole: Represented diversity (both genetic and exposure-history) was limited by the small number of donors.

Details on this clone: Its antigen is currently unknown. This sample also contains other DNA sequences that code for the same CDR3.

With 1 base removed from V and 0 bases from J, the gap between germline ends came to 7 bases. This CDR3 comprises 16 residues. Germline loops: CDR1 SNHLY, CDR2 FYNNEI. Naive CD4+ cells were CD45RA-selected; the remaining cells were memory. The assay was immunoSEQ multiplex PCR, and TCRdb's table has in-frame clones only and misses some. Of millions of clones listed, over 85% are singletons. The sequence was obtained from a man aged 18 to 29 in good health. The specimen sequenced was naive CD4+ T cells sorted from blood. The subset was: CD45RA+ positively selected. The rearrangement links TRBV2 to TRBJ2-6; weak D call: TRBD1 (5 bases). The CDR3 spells CASSEGQLSGANVLTF. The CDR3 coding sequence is TGTGCCAGCAGTGAAGGACAGCTCTCTGGGGCCAACGTCCTGACTTTC.